These 6 T cell receptor beta chains share one sample of origin, sequenced in a study of OX40 agonist ivuxolimab in advanced cancers. Libraries were prepared by immunoSEQ multiplex PCR; TCRdb keeps only in-frame clonotypes and omits some of them. Of tens of thousands of clones detected, around 90% appear once; the ten largest clones hold around 13%. The sequenced sample was CD4+ or CD8+ T cells sorted from blood, obtained in a trial of the OX40 agonist ivuxolimab. These receptors came from an adult with an advanced solid tumor such as melanoma, head and neck, liver or kidney cancer.

The chain recombines TRBV19 with TRBJ2-7, with D tentatively TRBD2 (6 bases). Between the trimmed V and J ends, which lost 5 bases and 2 bases, there was a span of 22 bases. This CDR3 comprises 17 residues. The V gene's germline CDR1 is LNHDA and CDR2 SQIVND (reference sequence). Written as DNA, the CDR3 is TGTGCCAGTAGTCCTACGTCGAGTTCGGGAGCCACCTACGAGCAGTACTTC. It codes for CASSPTSSSGATYEQYF.

The chain couples TRBV27 to TRBJ2-7; weak D call: TRBD1 (5 bases). The CDR3 loop spans 15 amino acids. V lost 1 base and J 7 bases, leaving 17 bases between the germline ends. The V gene's germline CDR1 is MNHEY and CDR2 SMNVEV (reference sequence). The CDR3 is CASSLLRAQGGEQYF. The CDR3 nucleotides are TGTGCCAGCAGTTTATTACGCGCCCAGGGTGGGGAGCAGTACTTC.

The chain combines TRBV30 with TRBJ1-2; D is possibly TRBD1 (5 bases). Per the germline V gene, CDR1 is GTSNPN and CDR2 is SVGIG (reference sequence). Trimming cost V 5 bases and J 4 bases, with 11 bases left between them. CDR3 length equals 12 residues. Written as DNA, the CDR3 is TGTGCCTGGGGGGGTCAATTCTATGGCTACACCTTC. It codes for CAWGGQFYGYTF.

The chain combines TRBV7-6 with TRBJ2-2; 7 nucleotides match TRBD1. The length of the CDR3 is 16 residues. The trim removed 6 bases at V and 2 bases at J, leaving 9 bases unmatched. Germline V CDR1 and CDR2: SGHVS, FNYEAQ. The CDR3 here is CASSYWGTVNTGELFF. CDR3 sequence (DNA): TGTGCCAGCAGTTATTGGGGGACAGTAAACACCGGGGAGCTGTTTTTT.

The chain combines TRBV2 with TRBJ2-1, with TRBD2 as a possible D gene (5 bases). The CDR3 covers 16 residues. Per germline, CDR1 SNHLY and CDR2 FYNNEI. V was clipped by 4 bases and J by 0 bases, with 13 bases between them. CDR3 loop: CASSGSSDSSYNEQFF. DNA for the CDR3: TGTGCCAGCAGTGGGAGTAGCGATAGCTCCTACAATGAGCAGTTCTTC.

The rearrangement uses TRBV5-5 and TRBJ1-5; no reliable D call. V lost 0 bases, J lost 0 bases, and 7 bases lay in between. CDR1 is SGHKS, CDR2 YYEKEE, per germline (reference sequence). CDR3 length equals 15 residues. The CDR3 spells CASSLDARSNQPQHF. The CDR3 DNA reads TGTGCCAGCAGCTTGGACGCGCGTAGCAATCAGCCCCAGCATTTT.